This note documents a single T cell receptor beta chain sequence. Its target is unknown. The germline CDR1 and CDR2 sequences are SGHDN and FVKESK. The CDR3 contains 16 residues. V dropped 1 base and J dropped 2; count of bases not matched to a gene: 3. These data belong to a study of beta chain features in type 1 diabetes. Points from the study as a whole: Insertion counts at VDJ junctions were lower in type 1 diabetes patients, who also showed more deletions there. Any role of HLA type in TCRB rearrangement remained unresolved here.

CD4+ naive, central memory, regulatory and stem cell-like memory cells were sorted via CD45RO/CCR7/CD25/CD127/CD95/CD27. Post-sort purity exceeded 98% for all sorted populations. The whole isolated RNA underwent reverse transcription, so sequencing captured expressed TCRB transcripts. Measured with immunoSEQ multiplex PCR; TCRdb has only the in-frame clones, and not every one. Of fewer than 550,000 clones detected, roughly 11% appear once; the ten largest clones hold over 0.04%. Input material: naive CD4+ T cells from blood. The chain recombines TRBV14 with TRBJ2-1, with TRBD2 identical over 9 bases. The receptor was derived from a woman under 30 in good health. The CDR3 loop reads CASSQVLAGTYNEQFF. CDR3 nucleotide sequence: TGTGCCAGCAGCCAAGTTCTAGCGGGGACCTACAATGAGCAGTTCTTC.